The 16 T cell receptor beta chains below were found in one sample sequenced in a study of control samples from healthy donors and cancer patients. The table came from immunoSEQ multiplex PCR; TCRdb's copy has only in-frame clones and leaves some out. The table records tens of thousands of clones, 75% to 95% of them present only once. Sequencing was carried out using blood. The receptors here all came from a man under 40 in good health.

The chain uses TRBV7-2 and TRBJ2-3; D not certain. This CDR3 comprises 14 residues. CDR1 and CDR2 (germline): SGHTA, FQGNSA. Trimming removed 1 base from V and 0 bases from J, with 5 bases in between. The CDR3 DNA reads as TGTGCCAGCAGCTTAGGACATAGCACAGATACGCAGTATTTT. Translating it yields CASSLGHSTDTQYF.

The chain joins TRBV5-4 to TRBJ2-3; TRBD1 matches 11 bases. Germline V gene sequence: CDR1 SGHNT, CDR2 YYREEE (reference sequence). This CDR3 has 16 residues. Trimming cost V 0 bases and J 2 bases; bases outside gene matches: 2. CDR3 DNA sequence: TGTGCCAGCAGCTTGGGCGGACAGGGGGCCACAGATACGCAGTATTTT. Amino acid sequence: CASSLGGQGATDTQYF.

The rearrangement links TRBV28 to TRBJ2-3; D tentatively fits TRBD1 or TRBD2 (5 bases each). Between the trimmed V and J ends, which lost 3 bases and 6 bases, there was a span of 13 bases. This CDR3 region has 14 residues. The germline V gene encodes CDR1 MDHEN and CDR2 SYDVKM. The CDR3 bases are TGTGCCAGCAGTTTTGGGGGTTCTTTGGATACGCAGTATTTT. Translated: CASSFGGSLDTQYF. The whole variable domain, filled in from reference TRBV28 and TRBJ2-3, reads DVKVTQSSRYLVKRTGEKVFLECVQDMDHENMFWYRQDPGLGLRLIYFSYDVKMKEKGDIPEGYSVSREKKERFSLILESASTNQTSMYLCASSFGGSLDTQYFGPGTRLTVL.

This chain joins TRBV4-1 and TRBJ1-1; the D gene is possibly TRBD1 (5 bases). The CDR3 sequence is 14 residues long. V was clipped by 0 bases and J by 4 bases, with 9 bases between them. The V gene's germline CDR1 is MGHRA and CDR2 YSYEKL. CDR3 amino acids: CASSQDRGTTEAFF. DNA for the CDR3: TGCGCCAGCAGCCAAGATCGGGGGACCACTGAAGCTTTCTTT.

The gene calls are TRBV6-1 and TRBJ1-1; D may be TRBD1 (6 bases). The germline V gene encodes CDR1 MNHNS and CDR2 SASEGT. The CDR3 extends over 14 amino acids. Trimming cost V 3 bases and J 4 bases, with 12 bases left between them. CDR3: CASSDGGWGTEAFF. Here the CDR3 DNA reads TGTGCCAGCAGTGATGGGGGCTGGGGCACTGAAGCTTTCTTT.

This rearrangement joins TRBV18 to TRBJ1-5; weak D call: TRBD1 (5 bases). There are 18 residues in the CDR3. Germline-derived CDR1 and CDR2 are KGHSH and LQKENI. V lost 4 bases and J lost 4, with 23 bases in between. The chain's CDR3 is CASSQTEWGGFGNQPQHF. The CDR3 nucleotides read TGTGCCAGCTCACAGACTGAGTGGGGGGGGTTCGGAAATCAGCCCCAGCATTTT.

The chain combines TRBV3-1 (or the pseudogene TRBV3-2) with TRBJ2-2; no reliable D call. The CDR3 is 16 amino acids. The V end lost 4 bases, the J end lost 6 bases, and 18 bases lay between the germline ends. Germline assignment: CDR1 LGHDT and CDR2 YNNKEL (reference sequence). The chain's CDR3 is CASSLRSAYGAGELFF. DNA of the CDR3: TGTGCCAGCAGCCTCCGATCCGCATATGGAGCCGGGGAGCTGTTTTTT.

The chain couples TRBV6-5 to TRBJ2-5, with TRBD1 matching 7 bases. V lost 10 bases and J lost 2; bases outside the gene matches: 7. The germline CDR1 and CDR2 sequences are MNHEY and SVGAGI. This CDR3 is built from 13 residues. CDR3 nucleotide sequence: TGTGCCACCGCACGACAGGGACAAGAGACCCAGTACTTC. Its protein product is CATARQGQETQYF.

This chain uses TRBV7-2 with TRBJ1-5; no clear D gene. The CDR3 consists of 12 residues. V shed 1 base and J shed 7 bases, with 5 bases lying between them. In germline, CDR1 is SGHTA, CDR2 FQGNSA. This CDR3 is CASSLDNQPQHF. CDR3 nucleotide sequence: TGTGCCAGCAGCTTAGACAACCAGCCCCAGCATTTT.

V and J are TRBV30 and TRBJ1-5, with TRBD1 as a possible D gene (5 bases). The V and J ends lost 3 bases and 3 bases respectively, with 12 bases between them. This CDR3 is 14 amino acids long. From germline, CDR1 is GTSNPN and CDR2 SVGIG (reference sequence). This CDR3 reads CAWRSQGNNQPQHF. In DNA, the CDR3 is TGTGCCTGGAGGTCGCAGGGCAACAATCAGCCCCAGCATTTT.

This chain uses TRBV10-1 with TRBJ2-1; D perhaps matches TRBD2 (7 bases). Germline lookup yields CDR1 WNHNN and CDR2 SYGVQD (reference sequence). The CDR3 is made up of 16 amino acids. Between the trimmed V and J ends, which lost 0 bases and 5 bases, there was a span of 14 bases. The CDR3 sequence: CASSESRGGRNNEQFF. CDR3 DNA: TGCGCCAGCAGTGAGTCGAGGGGGGGAAGGAACAATGAGCAGTTCTTC.

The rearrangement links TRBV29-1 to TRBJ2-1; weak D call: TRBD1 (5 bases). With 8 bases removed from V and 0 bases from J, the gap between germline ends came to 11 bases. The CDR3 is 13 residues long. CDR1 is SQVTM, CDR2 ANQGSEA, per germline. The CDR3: CSHRGSSYNEQFF. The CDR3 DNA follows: TGCAGCCATAGGGGAAGCTCCTACAATGAGCAGTTCTTC.

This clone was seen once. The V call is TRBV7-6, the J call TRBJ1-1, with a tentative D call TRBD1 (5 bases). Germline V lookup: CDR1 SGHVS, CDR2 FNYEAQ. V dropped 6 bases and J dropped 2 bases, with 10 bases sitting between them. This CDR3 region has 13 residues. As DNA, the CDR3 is TGTGCCAGCAGGGGACCGGTCAACACTGAAGCTTTCTTT. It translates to CASRGPVNTEAFF.

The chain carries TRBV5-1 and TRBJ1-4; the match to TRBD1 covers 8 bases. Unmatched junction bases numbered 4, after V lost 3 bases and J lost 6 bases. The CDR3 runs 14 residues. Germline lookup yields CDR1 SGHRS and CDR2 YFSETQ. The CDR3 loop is CASSWTGIDEKLFF. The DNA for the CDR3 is TGCGCCAGCAGCTGGACAGGGATCGATGAAAAACTGTTTTTT.

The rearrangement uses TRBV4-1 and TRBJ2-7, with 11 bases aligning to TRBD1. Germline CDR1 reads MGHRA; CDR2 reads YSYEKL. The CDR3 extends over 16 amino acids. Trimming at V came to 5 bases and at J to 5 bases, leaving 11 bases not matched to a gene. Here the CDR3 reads CASSKIPGQGVHEQYF. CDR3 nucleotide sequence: TGCGCCAGCAGCAAAATACCGGGACAGGGGGTCCACGAGCAGTACTTC.

CDR3 coding DNA: TGTGCCAGCTGTCGACAGGCAAATCAGCCCCAGCATTTT. Amino acids: CASCRQANQPQHF. The rearrangement links TRBV2 to TRBJ1-5, with D perhaps matching TRBD1 (6 bases). Germline-derived CDR1 and CDR2 are SNHLY and FYNNEI. V lost 8 bases, J lost 4 bases, and 12 bases lay in between. CDR3 length: 13 residues.